This TCR beta chain stems from a study of blood T cell repertoires in COVID-19. Study context: The United States, Italy and Spain provided the acute and convalescent COVID-19 samples.

This clone was counted a few times. Germline lookup yields CDR1 SGHDN and CDR2 FVKESK. The CDR3 loop spans 13 amino acids. V was clipped by 1 base and J by 6 bases, with 9 bases between them. Original processing notes: Reference gene primer amplification gave estimated nucleated cell counts. Repertoires were generated with immunoSEQ multiplex PCR, while TCRdb's copy carries only in-frame clones and drops some. The D gene and trimming were derived from the DNA, and the V and J assignments and clone size from that table. The sample holds roughly 90,000 clones, 80% seen once. Sequencing was performed on peripheral blood. The clonotype originates from a woman in her sixties or seventies with acute or convalescent COVID-19. The rearrangement links TRBV14 to TRBJ1-2, with D tentatively TRBD1 (5 bases). Here the CDR3 DNA reads TGTGCCAGCAGCCAAGCAGGGATCCATGGCTACACCTTC. It yields the protein CASSQAGIHGYTF. The whole variable domain, remainder taken from reference TRBV14 and TRBJ1-2, is EAGVTQFPSHSVIEKGQTVTLRCDPISGHDNLYWYRRVMGKEIKFLLHFVKESKQDESGMPNNRFLAERTGGTYSTLKVQPAELEDSGVYFCASSQAGIHGYTFGSGTRLTVV.